These 27 T cell receptor beta chains came from one sample sequenced in a study of T cells in Graves' hyperthyroidism and ophthalmopathy. RNA transcripts yielded amplified TCR beta CDR3 regions. A first-round RT-PCR of the TCR CDR3 used the HTBI primer set. Via MiXCR, TCRdb re-called the multiplex PCR reads, giving one row per CDR3 protein. Among 500,000 to 600,000 distinct CDR3 sequences listed, roughly 46% were seen once. Sequencing was performed on peripheral blood or thyroid tissue (not recorded which). These receptors were collected from a woman younger than 35 with Graves' hyperthyroidism.

Many counts were recorded for this clonotype. V gene TRBV29-1 combines with J gene TRBJ2-2; D is perhaps TRBD1 (5 bases). The CDR3 length is 13 residues. Germline CDR1 is SQVTM and CDR2 is ANQGSEA. V was trimmed by 3 bases and J by 6 bases, leaving 11 bases between them. DNA of the CDR3: TGCAGCGTTGAGGACAAACCGCCCGGGGAGCTGTTTTTT. Protein product: CSVEDKPPGELFF.

This chain joins TRBV9 and TRBJ1-2; D unresolved. V was trimmed by 3 bases and J by 3 bases, leaving 18 bases between them. CDR3 length: 16 amino acids. The V gene's germline CDR1 is SGDLS and CDR2 YYNGEE. CDR3 in amino acids: CASSGHPTDRDYGYTF. DNA for the CDR3: TGTGCCAGCAGCGGCCACCCTACCGACCGGGACTATGGCTACACCTTC.

Ten or more counts support this clonotype. This chain uses TRBV25-1 with TRBJ2-7; 10 bases align to TRBD2. Germline V gene data show CDR1 as MGHDK and CDR2 as SYGVNS. This CDR3 comprises 14 residues. Unmatched junction bases numbered 2, after V lost 6 bases and J lost 0 bases. The CDR3 sequence is CASRPSGSSYEQYF. The CDR3 nucleotides are TGTGCCAGCAGACCTAGCGGGAGCTCCTACGAGCAGTACTTC.

This clonotype was counted many times. V gene TRBV6-1 combines with J gene TRBJ2-7; TRBD1 agrees at 9 bases. The germline gives CDR1 MNHNS, CDR2 SASEGT. The CDR3 is made up of 14 amino acids. The CDR3 DNA reads TGTGCGGCGGGGAGGGGACAGGGACTCTACGAGCAGTACTTC. This encodes CAAGRGQGLYEQYF.

In this sample, this clonotype turned up many times. The chain is built from TRBV18 and TRBJ2-7; weak D call: TRBD2 (6 bases). Trimming cost V 3 bases and J 5 bases, with 17 bases left between them. CDR3 size: 15 residues. Germline CDR1 reads KGHSH; CDR2 reads LQKENI. Here the CDR3 reads CASSPSSGLVDEQYF. The CDR3 DNA sequence: TGTGCCAGCTCACCGAGTAGCGGCCTCGTCGACGAGCAGTACTTC.

In its sample, this clonotype was seen many times. This rearrangement joins TRBV4-1 to TRBJ1-1, with no clear D. The V gene lost 3 bases and the J gene lost 3 bases, with 2 bases spanning the gap. This CDR3 region has 11 residues. Germline V gene sequence: CDR1 MGHRA, CDR2 YSYEKL. The CDR3 region is CASSQDTEAFF. The CDR3 bases are TGCGCCAGCAGCCAGGACACTGAAGCTTTCTTT.

Worth noting for this clonotype: This may stem from a read error, because a much larger clone lies one nucleotide away. This chain joins TRBV5-1 and TRBJ2-2, with TRBD2 identical over 8 bases. Germline V gene lookup returns CDR1 SGHRS and CDR2 YFSETQ. This CDR3 contains 16 residues. With V trimmed by 4 bases and J by 4 bases, 9 bases remained unmatched. The CDR3 region is CASSKRTSSSTGELFF. The CDR3 DNA is TGCGCCAGCAGCAAAAGGACTAGCTCGAGCACCGGGGAGCTGTTTTTT.

The chain carries TRBV29-1 and TRBJ1-2; a weak D match, TRBD1 (5 bases). Germline values: CDR1 SQVTM, CDR2 ANQGSEA. The ends were cut back, 6 bases at V and 8 bases at J, with 13 bases in the middle. This CDR3 comprises 11 residues. The DNA for the CDR3 is TGCAGCGTCCTGGGACGGGGGGGCTACACCTTC. Translating it yields CSVLGRGGYTF.

The genes are TRBV29-1 and TRBJ1-1, with D hard to call. Per the germline V gene, CDR1 is SQVTM and CDR2 is ANQGSEA. This CDR3 has 11 residues. V dropped 4 bases and J dropped 5 bases, with 8 bases sitting between them. CDR3 sequence: CSVGEWTEAFF. The CDR3 DNA follows: TGCAGCGTTGGAGAATGGACTGAAGCTTTCTTT.

In DNA form, the CDR3 reads TGTGCCGGACGACAGGGGGCAGCGAACACTGAAGCTTTCTTT. This encodes CAGRQGAANTEAFF. The rearrangement joins TRBV6-6 to TRBJ1-1, with TRBD1 identical over 10 bases. Germline loops: CDR1 MNHNY, CDR2 SVGAGI (reference sequence). The CDR3 covers 14 residues. The V segment lost 11 bases and the J segment 1 base; nucleotides outside the gene matches: 7.

Only a few counts were recorded for this clonotype. The chain combines TRBV7-9 with TRBJ2-1; D is uncertain. The germline V and J ends were trimmed by 2 bases and 4 bases, with 15 bases remaining between them. Per germline, CDR1 SEHNR and CDR2 FQNEAQ (reference sequence). CDR3 length: 16 amino acids. The CDR3 loop is CASSLPTGDGYNEQFF. The CDR3, as DNA: TGTGCCAGCAGCTTACCCACTGGAGACGGGTACAATGAGCAGTTCTTC.

The rearrangement joins TRBV7-6 to TRBJ2-5; maybe TRBD2 (6 bases). The DNA matches TRBJ2-7 better at its end, which makes the J call doubtful. The CDR3 sequence is 15 residues long. Germline CDR1 is SGHVS and CDR2 is FNYEAQ. This CDR3 reads CASSSLGLTGSEQYF. The CDR3 DNA reads as TGTGCCAGCAGCTCACTGGGACTGACGGGAAGCGAGCAGTACTTC.

At least ten counts were recorded for this clonotype. This chain joins TRBV9 and TRBJ1-5, with 12 bases identical to TRBD1. Germline V gene data show CDR1 as SGDLS and CDR2 as YYNGEE. The CDR3 extends over 17 amino acids. V lost 3 bases to trimming and J lost 1 base; unmatched junction nucleotides: 5. CDR3 nucleotides: TGTGCCAGCAGCGAGGGGACAGGGGGCGGCAGCAATCAGCCCCAGCATTTT. It is translated as CASSEGTGGGSNQPQHF. Looking up the rest from reference TRBV9 and TRBJ1-5 gives the full variable domain: DSGVTQTPKHLITATGQRVTLRCSPRSGDLSVYWYQQSLDQGLQFLIQYYNGEERAKGNILERFSAQQFPDLHSELNLSSLELGDSALYFCASSEGTGGGSNQPQHFGDGTRLSIL.

On this clonotype: This may be a read error: a much more frequent sequence differs by one nucleotide. This chain connects TRBV10-3 to TRBJ1-5, with D tentatively TRBD1 (5 bases). Trimming removed 5 bases from V and 7 bases from J, with 9 bases in between. Germline CDR1 ENHRY, CDR2 SYGVKD. This CDR3 has 12 amino acids. The CDR3 region has the DNA TGTGCCATCAGTTCGGGACTGCAGCCCCAGCATTTT. Translating gives CAISSGLQPQHF.

The chain recombines TRBV19 with TRBJ1-1; no firm D call. The germline V and J ends were trimmed by 3 bases and 3 bases, with 11 bases remaining between them. Germline lookup yields CDR1 LNHDA and CDR2 SQIVND (reference sequence). There are 14 residues in the CDR3. The CDR3 bases are TGTGCCAGTAGTATCAGGCGGATTGACACTGAAGCTTTCTTT. This encodes CASSIRRIDTEAFF.

This chain's CDR3 is CASSQRQLGTYEQYF. Written as DNA, the CDR3 is TGTGCCAGCAGCCAACGTCAGCTGGGGACCTACGAGCAGTACTTC. V is TRBV7-8 and J is TRBJ2-7; D unclear. Germline CDR1 and CDR2: SGHVS and FQNEAQ. There are 15 residues in the CDR3. V was shortened by 5 bases and J by 2 bases, with 16 bases between the two germline ends.

On this clonotype: A much larger clone is a single base away; this may be a read error. This chain uses TRBV2 with TRBJ1-1; TRBD1 might be the D (5 bases). Germline V gene sequence: CDR1 SNHLY, CDR2 FYNNEI. The CDR3 consists of 15 residues. CDR3 amino acids: CVSSGYDSVNTEAFF. CDR3 bases: TGTGTCAGCAGTGGATACGACAGTGTGAACACTGAAGCTTTCTTT.

This clonotype was counted between two and nine times. The rearrangement joins TRBV20-1 to TRBJ2-1; possibly TRBD1 for D (5 bases). There are 11 residues in the CDR3. Germline-derived CDR1 and CDR2 are DFQATT and SNEGSKA (reference sequence). V lost 2 bases and J 9 bases, leaving 8 bases between the germline ends. The CDR3 coding sequence is TGCAGTGCTAGAAGGGGTCCTGAGCAGTTCTTC. It yields the protein CSARRGPEQFF.

Ten or more counts support this clonotype. The chain employs TRBV7-8 and TRBJ2-2; 7 bases agree with TRBD1. V was clipped by 3 bases and J by 5 bases; unmatched bases: 6. The CDR3 extends over 15 amino acids. CDR1 is SGHVS, CDR2 FQNEAQ, per germline. CDR3: CASSLGAGGTGELFF. DNA of the CDR3: TGTGCCAGCAGCTTGGGGGCAGGGGGTACCGGGGAGCTGTTTTTT.

This clonotype was counted many times. The V and J genes are TRBV6-5 and TRBJ1-5; 7 bases fit TRBD1. This CDR3 region has 15 residues. Looked up from germline, CDR1 is MNHEY and CDR2 is SVGAGI. Trimming took 6 bases from V and 3 from J; bases not matched to a gene: 8. DNA of the CDR3: TGTGCCAGCAGCAGTAGACAGGGCGACAATCAGCCCCAGCATTTT. Protein: CASSSRQGDNQPQHF.

The gene calls are TRBV20-1 and TRBJ1-6, with 7 bases aligning to TRBD1. Looked up from germline, CDR1 is DFQATT and CDR2 is SNEGSKA (reference sequence). The CDR3 spans 14 residues. V lost 8 bases to trimming and J lost 8 bases; unmatched junction nucleotides: 12. The CDR3 sequence is CSLGLDRVDSPLHF. Written as DNA, the CDR3 is TGCAGTTTGGGCCTCGACAGGGTTGATTCACCCCTCCACTTT.

This rearrangement joins TRBV15 to TRBJ1-6, with D possibly matching TRBD1 (5 bases). The V end lost 1 base, the J end lost 5 bases, and 12 bases lay between the germline ends. The germline V gene encodes CDR1 LNHNV and CDR2 YYDKDF (reference sequence). The CDR3 runs to 16 residues. CDR3: CATSRVSTADNSPLHF. The DNA of the CDR3 is TGTGCCACCAGCAGAGTGTCGACAGCAGATAATTCACCCCTCCACTTT.

This clonotype showed up many times. J is TRBJ1-5 and V is TRBV12-3 or TRBV12-4, with a possible D match to TRBD1 (6 bases). The CDR3 totals 18 residues. Trimming took off 5 bases at V and 2 bases at J, with 22 bases between the two ends. CDR3 loop: CASSRGGRGPEGNQPQHF. The CDR3 DNA reads TGTGCCAGCAGTCGGGGGGGCAGGGGCCCGGAGGGCAATCAGCCCCAGCATTTT.

This clonotype was found many times. This sequence joins TRBV20-1 and TRBJ2-7, with D perhaps matching TRBD1 (6 bases). There are 13 residues in the CDR3. The V end lost 5 bases, the J end lost 0 bases, and 11 bases lay between the germline ends. The germline gives CDR1 DFQATT, CDR2 SNEGSKA (reference sequence). The CDR3 DNA follows: TGCAGTGCTTACAGGGAAGCCTCCTACGAGCAGTACTTC. This translates into CSAYREASYEQYF.

Note on this clonotype: At one end the junction does not follow the germline gene, possibly because of a read error. The chain uses TRBV14 and TRBJ2-2; TRBD2 is a possible D gene (6 bases). Germline values: CDR1 SGHDN, CDR2 FVKESK. The CDR3 covers 14 residues. CDR3 bases: TGTGCCGGCAGTCGGGGAGGCGGGGCCGGGGAGCTGTTTTTT. This translates into CAGSRGGGAGELFF.

V gene TRBV18 combines with J gene TRBJ2-2; D gene uncertain. From germline, CDR1 is KGHSH and CDR2 LQKENI. The CDR3 is 12 amino acids. Trimming stripped 3 bases from V and 7 bases from J, with 6 bases between. Here the CDR3 DNA reads TGTGCCAGCTCACCGGGAATCGGGGAGCTGTTTTTT. Translation gives CASSPGIGELFF.

This clonotype showed up many times. The genes are TRBV6-4 and TRBJ1-5; D perhaps matches TRBD1 (5 bases). V lost 7 bases to trimming and J lost 5 bases, with 15 bases between them. CDR3 length equals 14 residues. Germline-derived CDR1 and CDR2 are MRHNA and SNTAGT. The CDR3 coding sequence is TGTGCCAGCATCCTTGGGCAGGGCCATCAGCCCCAGCATTTT. Translated: CASILGQGHQPQHF.